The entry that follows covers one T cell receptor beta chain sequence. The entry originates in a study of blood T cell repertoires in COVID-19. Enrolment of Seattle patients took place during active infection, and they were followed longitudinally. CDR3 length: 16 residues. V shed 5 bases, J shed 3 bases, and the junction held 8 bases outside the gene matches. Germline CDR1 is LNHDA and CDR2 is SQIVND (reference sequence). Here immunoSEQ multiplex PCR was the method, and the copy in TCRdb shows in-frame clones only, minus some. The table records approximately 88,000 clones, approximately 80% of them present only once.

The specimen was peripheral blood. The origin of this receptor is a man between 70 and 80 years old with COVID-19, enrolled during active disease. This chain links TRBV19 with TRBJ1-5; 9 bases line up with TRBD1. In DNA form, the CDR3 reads TGTGCCAGTAGTCAGACCGGGACAGGGCCCAATCAGCCCCAGCATTTT. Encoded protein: CASSQTGTGPNQPQHF.